These 2 T cell receptor beta chains share one sample of origin, sequenced in a study of cytomegalovirus exposure and HLA in healthy donors. Amplification used 60 Vbeta primers and 13 Jbeta primers. Sequencing used immunoSEQ multiplex PCR; TCRdb keeps in-frame clones, though not all of them. Here the sample spans 100,000 to 150,000 clones, approximately 80% being singletons. The sequencing input was PBMCs. All receptors derive from a man aged 40-50 years in good health and CMV-seronegative.

J is TRBJ1-2 and V is TRBV18, with D perhaps TRBD1 (6 bases). The V gene's germline CDR1 is KGHSH and CDR2 LQKENI. Trimming took 3 bases from V and 4 from J, leaving 9 bases between them. CDR3 length: 13 residues. As DNA, the CDR3 is TGTGCCAGCTCACCCGGACAGATCTATGGCTACACCTTC. This translates into CASSPGQIYGYTF.

This clone occurred a few times. This chain links TRBV7-9 with TRBJ2-1; the match to TRBD2 covers 7 bases. The germline V gene encodes CDR1 SEHNR and CDR2 FQNEAQ (reference sequence). Losses at the gene ends were 5 bases for V and 7 bases for J; bases not matched to a gene: 11. This CDR3 has 15 residues. CDR3 sequence: CASSLSGGVKNEQFF. The CDR3 DNA is TGTGCCAGCAGCCTCAGTGGGGGGGTTAAGAATGAGCAGTTCTTC.